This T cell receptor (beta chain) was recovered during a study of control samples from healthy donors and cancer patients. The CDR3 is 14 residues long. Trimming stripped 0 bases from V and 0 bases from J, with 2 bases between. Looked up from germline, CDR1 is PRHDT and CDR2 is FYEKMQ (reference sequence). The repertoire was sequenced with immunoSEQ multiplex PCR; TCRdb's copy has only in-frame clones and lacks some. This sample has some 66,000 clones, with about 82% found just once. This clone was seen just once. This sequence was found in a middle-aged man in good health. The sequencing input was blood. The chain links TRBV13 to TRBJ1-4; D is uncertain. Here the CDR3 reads CASSLGATNEKLFF. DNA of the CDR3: TGTGCCAGCAGCTTAGGGGCAACTAATGAAAAACTGTTTTTT.